Ten or more counts support the clone carrying this T cell receptor (beta chain). This sample was included in a study of blood T cells in healthy people across ages. The second PCR ran roughly 7 to 12 cycles with a sample-barcoded 5' primer and J-beta primers. TCRdb redid the calling of the 5' RACE reads with MiXCR, one entry per CDR3 protein. The sample contains just under 900,000 distinct CDR3 sequences, under 35% of which appear only once. The V gene's germline CDR1 is KGHSH and CDR2 LQKENI. V was clipped by 3 bases and J by 4 bases, with 15 bases between them. The CDR3 sequence is 15 residues long.

This clonotype was sampled from an elderly woman in good health. The chain employs TRBV18 and TRBJ2-5; D unresolved. Sequencing input: blood. CDR3 nucleotide sequence: TGTGCCAGCTCACCGACTCTTTCTACGGGAGAGACCCAGTACTTC. Its protein product is CASSPTLSTGETQYF.